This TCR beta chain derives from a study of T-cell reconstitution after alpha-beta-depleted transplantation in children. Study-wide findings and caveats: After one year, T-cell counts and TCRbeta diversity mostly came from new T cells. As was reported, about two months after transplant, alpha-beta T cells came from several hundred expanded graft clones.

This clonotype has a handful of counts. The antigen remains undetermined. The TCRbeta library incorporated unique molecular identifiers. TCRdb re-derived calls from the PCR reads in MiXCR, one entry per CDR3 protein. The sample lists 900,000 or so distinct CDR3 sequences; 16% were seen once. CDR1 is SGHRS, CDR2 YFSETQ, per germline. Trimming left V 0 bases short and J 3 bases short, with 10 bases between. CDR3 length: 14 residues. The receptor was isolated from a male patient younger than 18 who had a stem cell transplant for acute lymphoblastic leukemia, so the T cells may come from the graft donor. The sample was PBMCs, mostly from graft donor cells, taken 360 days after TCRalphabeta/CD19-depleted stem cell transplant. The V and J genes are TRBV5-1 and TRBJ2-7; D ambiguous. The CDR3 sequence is CASSLGPTDYEQYF. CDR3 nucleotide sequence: TGCGCCAGCAGCTTGGGTCCTACGGACTACGAGCAGTACTTC.